In its sample, the clone carrying this T cell receptor beta chain was seen a few times. The CDR3 totals 12 residues. V shed 4 bases and J shed 10 bases, with 10 bases lying between them. Germline CDR1 and CDR2: MNHEY and SMNVEV (reference sequence). This entry belongs to a study of patients and donors after allogeneic stem cell transplantation. TCRdb processed the RT-PCR reads anew with MiXCR; each CDR3 protein has one entry. The top ten clones hold 5% to 6.5% of a sample with about a million distinct CDR3 sequences, 18% of them seen once. Sequencing was performed on blood, either unsorted or a sorted T cell fraction (not recorded which). The receptor's source is a human donor who was either an allogeneic HSCT recipient or a stem cell or donor lymphocyte infusion donor (not recorded which). It is not recorded whose cells these are; they may come from a transplant donor. This chain links TRBV27 with TRBJ2-2; D is tentatively TRBD1 or TRBD2 (5 bases each). The CDR3 bases are TGTGCCAGCAGTTCCGGGGCCCTGGAGCTGTTTTTT. This translates into CASSSGALELFF.